A selection of T cell receptor beta chains follows, all from one sample in a study of PD-1 blockade in classical Hodgkin lymphoma. The repertoire was sequenced with immunoSEQ multiplex PCR; TCRdb's copy has only in-frame clones and lacks some. The table shows some 27,000 clones, with approximately 80% occurring only once. This sample comprised CD4+ T cells from blood, obtained before the fourth cycle of nivolumab. The receptor set was obtained from a human donor with classical Hodgkin lymphoma. Each CDR3 is given with its conserved first and last residue. D genes are given only for firm matches. The size entry is marked missing in some rows and otherwise reads once, few, many or a size class.

v_call	clone_size	j_call	d_call	cdr3_aa	cdr3_nt
TRBV7-6	NA	TRBJ2-7	NA	CASSSQESSYEQYF	TGTGCCAGCAGCTCACAGGAGAGCTCCTACGAGCAGTACTTC
TRBV2	few	TRBJ1-5	TRBD1	CASKGQGDSNQPQHF	TGTGCCAGCAAGGGGCAGGGGGATAGCAATCAGCCCCAGCATTTT
TRBV19	NA	TRBJ1-2	NA	CASSIDLGRDSSGYTF	TGTGCCAGTAGTATAGATCTAGGAAGGGATTCTTCTGGCTACACCTTC
TRBV7-8	NA	TRBJ2-7	NA	CASSLGGERRYF	TGTGCCAGCAGCTTAGGTGGCGAGCGGAGGTACTTC
TRBV5-1	NA	TRBJ1-6	NA	CASSFKSSYNSPLHF	TGCGCCAGCAGCTTTAAGAGCTCCTATAATTCACCCCTCCACTTT
TRBV7-9	few	TRBJ1-4	NA	CASSRRLTNEKLFF	TGTGCCAGCAGTCGGCGGCTTACTAATGAAAAACTGTTTTTT
TRBV5-1	NA	TRBJ2-3	NA	CASTEGAGDTQYF	TGCGCCAGCACAGAAGGGGCCGGGGATACGCAGTATTTT
TRBV28	NA	TRBJ2-4	NA	CASSGLSLAKNIQYF	TGTGCCAGCAGTGGACTAAGCCTAGCCAAAAACATTCAGTACTTC
TRBV7-8	NA	TRBJ2-7	TRBD2	CASSFSWTSGLSYEQYF	TGTGCCAGCAGCTTCTCCTGGACTAGCGGTTTATCCTACGAGCAGTACTTC
TRBV7-9	NA	TRBJ2-3	TRBD2	CASSLLRGETDTQYF	TGTGCCAGCAGCTTATTGCGGGGGGAAACAGATACGCAGTATTTT
TRBV5-1	NA	TRBJ2-2	NA	CASSPLGGGGELFF	TGCGCCAGCAGCCCCCTAGGGGGGGGCGGGGAGCTGTTTTTT
TRBV30	once	TRBJ2-3	TRBD2	CAWSAGLGMADTQYF	TGTGCCTGGAGTGCCGGACTAGGCATGGCAGATACGCAGTATTTT
TRBV6-1	NA	TRBJ1-4	NA	CASRPGTTNEKLFF	TGTGCCAGCAGGCCCGGAACAACTAATGAAAAACTGTTTTTT
TRBV7-9	NA	TRBJ2-3	NA	CASSADRQLTDTQYF	TGTGCCAGCAGCGCCGACAGGCAGCTCACAGATACGCAGTATTTT
TRBV7-9	NA	TRBJ2-7	NA	CASSLGFYEQYF	TGTGCCAGCAGCTTAGGCTTCTACGAGCAGTACTTC
TRBV7-9	once	TRBJ1-6	NA	CASSLDNSPLHF	TGTGCCAGCAGCTTAGACAATTCACCCCTCCACTTT
TRBV6-5	once	TRBJ2-7	NA	CASSCNPDVRSEQYF	TGTGCCAGCAGTTGCAACCCCGACGTCAGGAGCGAGCAGTACTTC
TRBV5-1	NA	TRBJ2-4	NA	CASSSSYSTGSLAKNIQYF	TGCGCCAGCAGCTCTTCTTATTCGACAGGTTCCCTAGCCAAAAACATTCAGTACTTC
TRBV7-9	NA	TRBJ1-3	NA	CASSPPSGGLGNTIYF	TGTGCCAGCAGCCCGCCGTCGGGGGGGCTTGGAAACACCATATATTTT
TRBV5-1	NA	TRBJ2-5	NA	CASSLGGALTQYF	TGCGCCAGCAGCTTGGGGGGGGCGCTGACCCAGTACTTC
TRBV7-9	NA	TRBJ2-5	NA	CASSLWIGGLLQETQYF	TGTGCCAGCAGCTTATGGATCGGGGGGCTGCTTCAAGAGACCCAGTACTTC
TRBV12-5	NA	TRBJ2-7	TRBD2	CASGSSGGYEQYF	TGTGCTAGTGGGAGTAGCGGGGGCTACGAGCAGTACTTC
TRBV5-1	NA	TRBJ1-1	NA	CASSPSWVNTEAFF	TGCGCCAGCAGCCCGTCTTGGGTGAACACTGAAGCTTTCTTT
TRBV6-5	NA	TRBJ2-1	NA	CASSRVADYNEQFF	TGTGCCAGCTCCCGGGTAGCGGACTACAATGAGCAGTTCTTC
TRBV19	NA	TRBJ1-5	NA	CASSSGRAFNQPQHF	TGTGCCAGTAGCTCTGGCAGGGCCTTCAATCAGCCCCAGCATTTT
TRBV5-1	NA	TRBJ1-4	NA	CASSETGRTNEKLFF	TGCGCCAGCAGCGAGACGGGGCGAACTAATGAAAAACTGTTTTTT
TRBV7-9	NA	TRBJ2-7	NA	CASSLHRDVDEQYF	TGTGCCAGCAGCTTACACAGGGACGTCGACGAGCAGTACTTC
TRBV6-6	NA	TRBJ1-1	NA	CASSSGRGATAEAFF	TGTGCCAGCAGTTCGGGGAGGGGGGCAACGGCTGAAGCTTTCTTT
TRBV6-6	NA	TRBJ2-7	NA	CASSYAQLSGDEQYF	TGTGCCAGCAGTTACGCACAGCTGTCGGGAGACGAGCAGTACTTC
TRBV7-8	NA	TRBJ1-1	TRBD1	CASSPTGGTEAFF	TGTGCCAGCAGCCCGACAGGGGGCACTGAAGCTTTCTTT
TRBV6-1	NA	TRBJ1-1	NA	CASRSGRDTEAFF	TGTGCCAGCCGGTCAGGGAGGGACACTGAAGCTTTCTTT
TRBV9	NA	TRBJ2-7	NA	CASSVGREFSYEQYF	TGTGCCAGCAGCGTCGGCAGGGAATTCTCCTACGAGCAGTACTTC
TRBV5-1	NA	TRBJ1-2	TRBD1	CASSGAGGTYGYTF	TGCGCCAGCAGCGGAGCAGGGGGCACGTATGGCTACACCTTC
TRBV5-1	NA	TRBJ2-3	NA	CASGGDSSTDTQYF	TGCGCCAGCGGGGGAGACTCTAGCACAGATACGCAGTATTTT
TRBV5-1	NA	TRBJ2-3	NA	CASSPIAGTDTQYF	TGCGCCAGCAGCCCCATAGCCGGCACAGATACGCAGTATTTT
TRBV5-1	NA	TRBJ1-3	TRBD1	CASSSTGGPGNTIYF	TGCGCCAGCAGCTCAACAGGGGGCCCTGGAAACACCATATATTTT
TRBV7-9	NA	TRBJ2-1	TRBD2	CASSSWTSSYNEQFF	TGTGCCAGCAGCTCTTGGACTAGCTCCTACAATGAGCAGTTCTTC
TRBV5-1	NA	TRBJ2-3	TRBD2	CASTPVAGGYTDTQYF	TGCGCCAGCACCCCAGTAGCGGGGGGCTACACAGATACGCAGTATTTT
TRBV14	NA	TRBJ1-2	NA	CASSLDAQDYGYTF	TGTGCCAGCAGCCTAGACGCCCAGGACTATGGCTACACCTTC
TRBV5-1	NA	TRBJ1-4	NA	CASSLAGGEKLFF	TGCGCCAGCAGCTTGGCGGGGGGCGAAAAACTGTTTTTT
TRBV28	NA	TRBJ1-5	TRBD1	CASRDPGTALNQPQHF	TGTGCCAGCAGAGATCCCGGGACAGCACTCAATCAGCCCCAGCATTTT
TRBV20-1	few	TRBJ1-2	NA	CSASRVGGYTF	TGCAGTGCCAGCAGGGTGGGCGGCTACACCTTC
TRBV2	NA	TRBJ2-3	NA	CASRGGLPTDTQYF	TGTGCCAGCAGAGGTGGACTACCCACAGATACGCAGTATTTT